One and the same sample provided the 9 T cell receptor beta chains below, sequenced in a study of T cells after somatic rescue of genetic block. Produced via immunoSEQ multiplex PCR; TCRdb's table is partial and in-frame only. Seen here are under 150,000 clones, around nine tenths observed once, and the top ten hold less than 1.5%. Specimen: peripheral blood mononuclear cells (PBMCs). These receptors all come from a woman younger than 35.

The J gene is TRBJ2-7, the V gene TRBV5-4; D call uncertain. Trimming pared 2 bases from V and 3 bases from J, leaving 12 bases between. CDR1 SGHNT and CDR2 YYREEE come from the germline V gene (reference sequence). This CDR3 has 14 residues. CDR3 sequence reads: CASSFRGRSYEQYF. In DNA, the CDR3 is TGTGCCAGCAGCTTCCGAGGACGGAGCTACGAGCAGTACTTC. Full variable domain (outside the CDR3, taken from reference TRBV5-4 and TRBJ2-7): ETGVTQSPTHLIKTRGQQVTLRCSSQSGHNTVSWYQQALGQGPQFIFQYYREEENGRGNFPPRFSGLQFPNYSSELNVNALELDDSALYLCASSFRGRSYEQYFGPGTRLTVT.

The sample holds one count of this clone. This chain joins TRBV4-3 and TRBJ2-3; D is unresolved. The CDR3 spans 13 residues. Germline lookup yields CDR1 LGHNA and CDR2 YSLEER. V was clipped by 1 base and J by 2 bases, with 4 bases between them. CDR3 nucleotides: TGCGCCAGCAGCCAAGTCATCACAGATACGCAGTATTTT. This translates into CASSQVITDTQYF.

This rearrangement joins TRBV27 to TRBJ2-7, with no clear D. This CDR3 contains 16 residues. Germline-derived CDR1 and CDR2 are MNHEY and SMNVEV (reference sequence). V lost 4 bases, J lost 2 bases, and 18 bases lay in between. CDR3 DNA sequence: TGTGCCAGCAGTTCGCGCTTGAGTGCAGGCCCCTACGAGCAGTACTTC. Protein product: CASSSRLSAGPYEQYF.

The rearrangement joins TRBV13 to TRBJ2-2, with no clear D. CDR3 size: 15 residues. Looked up from germline, CDR1 is PRHDT and CDR2 is FYEKMQ (reference sequence). V shed 4 bases and J shed 4 bases, with 13 bases lying between them. The CDR3 nucleotides are TGTGCCAGCAGCTCGTCCCCAGGTACCACCGGGGAGCTGTTTTTT. Translated, it gives CASSSSPGTTGELFF.

V and J are TRBV6-5 and TRBJ2-7; no reliable D call. The germline CDR1 and CDR2 sequences are MNHEY and SVGAGI. Trimming took 0 bases from V and 2 from J, leaving 8 bases between them. CDR3 length equals 14 residues. CDR3 coding DNA: TGTGCCAGCAGTTACTCGAAGTACACCTACGAGCAGTACTTC. Encoded protein: CASSYSKYTYEQYF.

The chain carries TRBV28 and TRBJ1-5; D uncertain. The CDR3 contains 16 residues. Trimming shortened V by 3 bases and J by 6 bases, and 18 bases separated the two germline ends. Germline CDR1 reads MDHEN; CDR2 reads SYDVKM. The CDR3 DNA reads as TGTGCCAGCAGTTTGGGGTTCTCTGATTTGGGTCAGCCCCAGCATTTT. Protein sequence: CASSLGFSDLGQPQHF.

The chain links TRBV28 to TRBJ1-2; no reliable D call. CDR1 MDHEN and CDR2 SYDVKM come from the germline V gene. Trimming shortened V by 8 bases and J by 8 bases, and 15 bases separated the two germline ends. CDR3 length: 12 amino acids. The CDR3 loop reads CASWYQEKGYTF. The CDR3 region has the DNA TGTGCCAGCTGGTACCAGGAGAAAGGCTACACCTTC.

The chain uses TRBV27 and TRBJ2-5; no clear D. V gave up 2 bases and J gave up 1 base, with 11 bases separating them. Germline V gene lookup returns CDR1 MNHEY and CDR2 SMNVEV (reference sequence). CDR3 size: 15 residues. In DNA form, the CDR3 reads TGTGCCAGCAGTTTAAAGGGCAGATCCCAAGAGACCCAGTACTTC. The encoded protein is CASSLKGRSQETQYF.

V and J are TRBV7-2 and TRBJ2-7; 13 bases agree with TRBD2. CDR3 size: 16 residues. Germline values: CDR1 SGHTA, CDR2 FQGNSA. V trimming: 5 bases; J trimming: 5 bases; junction bases outside the gene matches: 9. CDR3 DNA sequence: TGTGCCAGCAGCGCACGACTAGCGGGGGGTTCCCACGAGCAGTACTTC. Residues: CASSARLAGGSHEQYF.